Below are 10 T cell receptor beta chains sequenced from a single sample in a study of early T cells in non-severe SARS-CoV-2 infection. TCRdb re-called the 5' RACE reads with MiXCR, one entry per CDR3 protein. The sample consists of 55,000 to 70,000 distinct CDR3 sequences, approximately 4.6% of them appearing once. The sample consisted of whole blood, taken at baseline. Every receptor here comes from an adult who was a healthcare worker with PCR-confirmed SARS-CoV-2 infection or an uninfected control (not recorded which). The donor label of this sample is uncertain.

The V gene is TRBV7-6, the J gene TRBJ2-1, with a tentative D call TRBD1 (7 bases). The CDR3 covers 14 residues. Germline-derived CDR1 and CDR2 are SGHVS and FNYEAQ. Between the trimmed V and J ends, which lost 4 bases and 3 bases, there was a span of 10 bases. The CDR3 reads CASSSGGYYNEQFF. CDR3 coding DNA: TGTGCCAGCAGCTCAGGGGGGTACTACAATGAGCAGTTCTTC.

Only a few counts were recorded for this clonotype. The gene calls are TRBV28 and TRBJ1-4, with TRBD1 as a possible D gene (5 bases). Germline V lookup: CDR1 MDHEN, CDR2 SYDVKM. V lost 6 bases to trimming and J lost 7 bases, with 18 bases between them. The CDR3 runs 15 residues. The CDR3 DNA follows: TGTGCCAGCAGAACCCCTCGGCAGGGCAGTGAAAAACTGTTTTTT. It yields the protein CASRTPRQGSEKLFF.

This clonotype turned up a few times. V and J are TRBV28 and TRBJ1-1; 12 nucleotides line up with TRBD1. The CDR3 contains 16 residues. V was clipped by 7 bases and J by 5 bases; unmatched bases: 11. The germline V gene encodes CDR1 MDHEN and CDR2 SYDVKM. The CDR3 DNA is TGTGCCAGCATCCCCCCGGGACAGGGGGCGCTGACTGAAGCTTTCTTT. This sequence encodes CASIPPGQGALTEAFF.

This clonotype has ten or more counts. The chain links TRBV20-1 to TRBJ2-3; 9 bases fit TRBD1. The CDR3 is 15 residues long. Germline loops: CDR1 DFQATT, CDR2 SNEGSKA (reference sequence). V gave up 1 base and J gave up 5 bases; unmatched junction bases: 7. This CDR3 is CSARGGTGGRDTQYF. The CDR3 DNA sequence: TGCAGTGCTAGAGGGGGCACAGGGGGCAGAGATACGCAGTATTTT.

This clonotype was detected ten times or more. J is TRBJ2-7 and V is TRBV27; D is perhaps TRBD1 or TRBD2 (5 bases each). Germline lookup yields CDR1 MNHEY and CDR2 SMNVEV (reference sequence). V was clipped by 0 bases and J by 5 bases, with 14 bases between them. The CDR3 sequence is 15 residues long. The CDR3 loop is CASSLSLGEWDEQYF. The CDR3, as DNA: TGTGCCAGCAGTTTATCGTTAGGGGAGTGGGACGAGCAGTACTTC.

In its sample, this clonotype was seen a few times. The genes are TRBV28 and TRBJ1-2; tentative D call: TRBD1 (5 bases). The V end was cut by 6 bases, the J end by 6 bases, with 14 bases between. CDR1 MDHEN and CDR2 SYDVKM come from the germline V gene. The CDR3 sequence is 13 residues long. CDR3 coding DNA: TGTGCCAGCAGACGGGACCCGGCGGATGGCTACACCTTC. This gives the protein CASRRDPADGYTF.

The CDR3 DNA reads as TGTGCCAGCAGCTTAGGCCAATGGGGGGGCTCTGGAAACACCATATATTTT. Residues: CASSLGQWGGSGNTIYF. The V gene is TRBV7-9, the J gene TRBJ1-3; D may be TRBD1 (5 bases). V was clipped by 1 base and J by 0 bases, with 13 bases between them. The CDR3 totals 17 residues. Germline CDR1 reads SEHNR; CDR2 reads FQNEAQ (reference sequence). The full variable domain, with the rest looked up from reference TRBV7-9 and TRBJ1-3, is DTGVSQNPRHKITKRGQNVTFRCDPISEHNRLYWYRQTLGQGPEFLTYFQNEAQLEKSRLLSDRFSAERPKGSFSTLEIQRTEQGDSAMYLCASSLGQWGGSGNTIYFGEGSWLTVV.

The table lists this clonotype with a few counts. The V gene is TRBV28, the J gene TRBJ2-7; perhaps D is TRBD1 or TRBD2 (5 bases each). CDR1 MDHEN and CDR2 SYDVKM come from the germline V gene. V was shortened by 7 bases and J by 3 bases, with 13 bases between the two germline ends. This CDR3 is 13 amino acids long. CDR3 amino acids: CASTSGAVYEQYF. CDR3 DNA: TGTGCCAGCACCTCCGGGGCAGTCTACGAGCAGTACTTC.

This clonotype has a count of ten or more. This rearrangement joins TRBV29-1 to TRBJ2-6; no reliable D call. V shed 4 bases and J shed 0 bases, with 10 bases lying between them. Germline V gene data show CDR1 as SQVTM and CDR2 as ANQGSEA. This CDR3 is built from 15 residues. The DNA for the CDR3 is TGCAGCGTTGCTGTCGGTCTCTCTGGGGCCAACGTCCTGACTTTC. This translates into CSVAVGLSGANVLTF.

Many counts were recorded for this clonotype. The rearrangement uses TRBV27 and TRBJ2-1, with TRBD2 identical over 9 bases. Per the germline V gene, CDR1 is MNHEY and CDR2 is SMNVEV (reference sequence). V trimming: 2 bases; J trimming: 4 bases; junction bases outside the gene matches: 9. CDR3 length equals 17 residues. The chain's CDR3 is CASSLRVLAGSYNEQFF. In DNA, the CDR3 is TGTGCCAGCAGTTTAAGGGTTCTAGCGGGGAGTTACAATGAGCAGTTCTTC.